This TCR beta chain was documented in a study of cytomegalovirus exposure and HLA in healthy donors. General study findings and limits: For most TCR sequences rarity was the rule, although some public TCRs occurred in many donors.

This CDR3 region has 15 residues. CDR1 is SNHLY, CDR2 FYNNEI, per germline. V shed 7 bases, J shed 5 bases, and the junction held 10 bases outside the gene matches. In regard to this clone: Its antigen is undetermined.

In the PCR, 60 Vbeta and 13 Jbeta primers were used. Assay used: immunoSEQ multiplex PCR; TCRdb lists only in-frame clones, some missing. The profile shows 150,000 to 200,000 clones, 78% of them singletons. The clonotype originates from a woman in her twenties or thirties in good health and CMV-seropositive. The chain links TRBV2 to TRBJ2-5; TRBD1 matches 10 bases. The sequenced sample consisted of PBMCs. The CDR3 DNA reads as TGTGCCAGCACGAGAGACAGGGGGCGGGTGGAGACCCAGTACTTC. Translating gives CASTRDRGRVETQYF.